The T cell receptor (beta chain) under discussion was sequenced for a study of cytomegalovirus exposure and HLA in healthy donors. Comment on this clone: As yet, its antigen is unknown.

Repertoires were generated with immunoSEQ multiplex PCR, while TCRdb's copy carries only in-frame clones and drops some. The data contain 70,000 to 75,000 clones, about 95% of them singletons. V lost 6 bases to trimming and J lost 4 bases, with 13 bases between them. Germline-derived CDR1 and CDR2 are SGHKS and YYEKEE (reference sequence). The CDR3 totals 13 residues. Whole-study results and caveats: Among TCR beta chains, those listed as cytomegalovirus-associated numbered over 150. The classifier was said to identify cytomegalovirus status with high specificity and sensitivity. The tendency of first-cohort TCR clusters to co-occur in the 100 to 150 validation repertoires emerged from a later analysis. A few chains tied to CMV proved CMV antigen-specific in vitro.

The clonotype comes from a young woman in good health and CMV-seronegative. Sequencing used PBMCs. The genes are TRBV5-5 and TRBJ2-5, with TRBD1 as a possible D gene (6 bases). CDR3 residues: CASNRDIRETQYF. CDR3 sequence (DNA): TGTGCCAGCAACCGGGACATCCGAGAGACCCAGTACTTC.